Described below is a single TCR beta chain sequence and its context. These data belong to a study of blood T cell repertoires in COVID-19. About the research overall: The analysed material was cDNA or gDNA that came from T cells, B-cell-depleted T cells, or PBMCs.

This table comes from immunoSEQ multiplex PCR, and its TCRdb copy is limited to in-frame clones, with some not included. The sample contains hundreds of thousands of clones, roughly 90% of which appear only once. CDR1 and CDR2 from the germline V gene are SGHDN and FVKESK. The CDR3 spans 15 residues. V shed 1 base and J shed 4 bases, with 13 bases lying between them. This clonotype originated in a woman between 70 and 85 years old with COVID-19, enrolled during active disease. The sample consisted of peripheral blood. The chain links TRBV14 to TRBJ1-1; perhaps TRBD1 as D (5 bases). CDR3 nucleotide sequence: TGTGCCAGCAGCCAAGTAATTGGGGCTGTCACTGAAGCTTTCTTT. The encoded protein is CASSQVIGAVTEAFF.